The clone carrying this T cell receptor (beta chain) was seen just once. This sample was taken from a study of chemoradiotherapy in HPV16-positive cancers. The assay was immunoSEQ multiplex PCR, and TCRdb's table has in-frame clones only and misses some. The sample includes 4,000 to 6,000 clones, approximately 95% of them seen just once. The CDR3 spans 13 residues. V lost 4 bases and J lost 3, with 12 bases in between. The germline V gene has CDR1 GTSNPN and CDR2 SVGIG (reference sequence). The chain couples TRBV30 to TRBJ1-1, with D uncertain. The TCR sequence derives from a human donor with HPV-associated anogenital cancer. The sequencing here drew on tumor tissue, taken from a patient who underwent chemoradiotherapy. This chain's CDR3 is CAWTEYADTEAFF. The CDR3 nucleotides are TGTGCCTGGACGGAATACGCGGACACTGAAGCTTTCTTT.